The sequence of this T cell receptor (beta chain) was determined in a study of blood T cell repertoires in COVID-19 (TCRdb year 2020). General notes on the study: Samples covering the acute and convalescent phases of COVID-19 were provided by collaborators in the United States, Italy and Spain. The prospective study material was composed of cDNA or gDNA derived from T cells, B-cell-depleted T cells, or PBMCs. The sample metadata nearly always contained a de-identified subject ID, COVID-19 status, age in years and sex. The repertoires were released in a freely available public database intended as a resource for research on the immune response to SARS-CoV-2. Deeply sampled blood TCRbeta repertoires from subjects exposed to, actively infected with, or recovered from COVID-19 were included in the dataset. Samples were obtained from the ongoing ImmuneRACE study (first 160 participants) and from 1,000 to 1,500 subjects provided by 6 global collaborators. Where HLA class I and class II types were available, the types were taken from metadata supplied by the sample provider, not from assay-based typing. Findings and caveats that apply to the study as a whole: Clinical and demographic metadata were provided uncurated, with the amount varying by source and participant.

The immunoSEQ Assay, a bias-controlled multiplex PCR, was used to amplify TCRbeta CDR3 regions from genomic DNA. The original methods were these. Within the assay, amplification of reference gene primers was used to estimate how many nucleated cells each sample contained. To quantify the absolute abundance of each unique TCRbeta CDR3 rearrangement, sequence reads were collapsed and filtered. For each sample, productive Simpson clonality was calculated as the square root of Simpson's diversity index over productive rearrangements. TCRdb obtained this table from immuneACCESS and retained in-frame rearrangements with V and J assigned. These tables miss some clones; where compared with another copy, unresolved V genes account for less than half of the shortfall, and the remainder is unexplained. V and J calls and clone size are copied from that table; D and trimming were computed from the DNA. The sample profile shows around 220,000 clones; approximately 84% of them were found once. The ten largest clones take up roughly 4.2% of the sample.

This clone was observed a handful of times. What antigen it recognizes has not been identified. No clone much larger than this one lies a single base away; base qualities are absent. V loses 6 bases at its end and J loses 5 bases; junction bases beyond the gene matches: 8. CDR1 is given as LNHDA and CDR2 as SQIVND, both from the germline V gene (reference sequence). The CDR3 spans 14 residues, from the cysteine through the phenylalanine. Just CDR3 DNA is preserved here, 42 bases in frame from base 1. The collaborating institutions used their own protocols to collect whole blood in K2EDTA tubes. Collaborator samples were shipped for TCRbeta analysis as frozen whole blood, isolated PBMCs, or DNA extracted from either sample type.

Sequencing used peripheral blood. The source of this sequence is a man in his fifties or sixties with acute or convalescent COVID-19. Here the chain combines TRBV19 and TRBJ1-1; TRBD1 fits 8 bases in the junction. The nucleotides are TGTGCCAGTAGGAAACTGGACAGGGAAACTGAAGCTTTCTTT. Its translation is CASRKLDRETEAFF.